The 13 T cell receptor beta chains below were found in one sample sequenced in a study of blood T cell repertoires in COVID-19. The protocol was immunoSEQ multiplex PCR, while the TCRdb copy is restricted to in-frame clones and leaves out a portion. The sample includes 240,000 or so clones, around nine tenths of them seen just once. Sequences were obtained from PBMCs or T cells enriched from blood (not recorded which). These receptors came from a man aged 40-55 years who had recovered from COVID-19.

This rearrangement joins TRBV18 to TRBJ1-3, with 8 bases identical to TRBD1. The CDR3 consists of 16 residues. V shed 5 bases and J 0 bases; nucleotides not matched to a gene: 6. The germline V gene encodes CDR1 KGHSH and CDR2 LQKENI. The CDR3 protein is CASSRDRTLSGNTIYF. The CDR3 bases are TGTGCCAGCTCAAGGGACAGGACTCTCTCTGGAAACACCATATATTTT.

The rearrangement joins TRBV29-1 to TRBJ2-3; possibly TRBD2 for D (5 bases). The CDR3 is 11 amino acids. V dropped 7 bases and J dropped 5 bases, with 10 bases sitting between them. Germline V CDR1 and CDR2: SQVTM, ANQGSEA. Here the CDR3 reads CSAGSRDTQYF. In DNA form, the CDR3 reads TGCAGCGCGGGGTCTAGAGATACGCAGTATTTT.

The chain couples TRBV28 to TRBJ1-1, with no clear D. The CDR3 is 14 residues long. The germline gives CDR1 MDHEN, CDR2 SYDVKM. The germline V and J ends were trimmed by 6 bases and 4 bases, with 15 bases remaining between them. This chain's CDR3 is CASSVAREATEAFF. The CDR3 DNA is TGTGCCAGCAGCGTAGCTCGGGAGGCCACTGAAGCTTTCTTT.

The J gene is TRBJ1-1, the V gene TRBV19, with 8 bases lining up with TRBD1. Germline V CDR1 and CDR2: LNHDA, SQIVND (reference sequence). The CDR3 consists of 14 residues. Unmatched junction bases numbered 10, after V lost 7 bases and J lost 6 bases. The CDR3 sequence: CASNLDRVDPEAFF. The CDR3 bases are TGTGCCAGTAATTTGGACAGGGTGGATCCTGAAGCTTTCTTT. The whole variable domain, remainder taken from reference TRBV19 and TRBJ1-1, is DGGITQSPKYLFRKEGQNVTLSCEQNLNHDAMYWYRQDPGQGLRLIYYSQIVNDFQKGDIAEGYSVSREKKESFPLTVTSAQKNPTAFYLCASNLDRVDPEAFFGQGTRLTVV.

This chain connects TRBV19 to TRBJ2-7, with D tentatively TRBD1 (6 bases). The V and J ends lost 5 bases and 2 bases respectively, with 10 bases between them. CDR1 LNHDA and CDR2 SQIVND come from the germline V gene (reference sequence). The CDR3 length is 13 residues. The CDR3 is CASSGTPTYEQYF. DNA for the CDR3: TGTGCCAGTAGTGGGACACCAACCTACGAGCAGTACTTC.

This chain links TRBV11-2 with TRBJ1-3, with TRBD1 as a possible D gene (6 bases). Germline assignment: CDR1 SGHAT and CDR2 FQNNGV. This CDR3 is 18 amino acids long. The V gene lost 2 bases and the J gene lost 0 bases, with 17 bases spanning the gap. CDR3 in amino acids: CASSLRIRDTYSGNTIYF. The CDR3 DNA sequence: TGTGCCAGCAGCTTACGTATCCGGGACACGTACTCTGGAAACACCATATATTTT.

The rearrangement uses TRBV6-5 and TRBJ2-6; 10 positions agree with TRBD1. V dropped 6 bases and J dropped 10; count of bases not matched to a gene: 3. Germline values: CDR1 MNHEY, CDR2 SVGAGI. The CDR3 consists of 13 residues. The CDR3 reads CASRTGGGNVLTF. CDR3 DNA sequence: TGTGCCAGCAGGACAGGGGGCGGTAACGTCCTGACTTTC.

This chain uses TRBV6-4 with TRBJ1-5, with D perhaps TRBD1 (5 bases). The germline V and J ends were trimmed by 5 bases and 5 bases, with 10 bases remaining between them. This CDR3 has 13 amino acids. CDR1 and CDR2 from the germline V gene are MRHNA and SNTAGT. CDR3 sequence (DNA): TGTGCCAGCAGTCAAGAAGGGGATCAGCCCCAGCATTTT. This encodes CASSQEGDQPQHF.

This chain joins TRBV30 and TRBJ1-1; unclear D gene. In germline, CDR1 is GTSNPN, CDR2 SVGIG (reference sequence). The ends were cut back, 3 bases at V and 4 bases at J, with 12 bases in the middle. This CDR3 comprises 13 residues. The CDR3 DNA is TGTGCCTGGAGCCCTTCCCAGTTCACTGAAGCTTTCTTT. It yields the protein CAWSPSQFTEAFF.

This clone was found a few times. This chain connects TRBV10-3 to TRBJ2-7; 9 bases are shared with TRBD1. The junction had 4 bases not matched to a gene; V was cut back by 4 bases and J by 6 bases. The germline gives CDR1 ENHRY, CDR2 SYGVKD. The CDR3 runs 13 residues. The CDR3, as DNA: TGTGCCATCAGTGGACAGGGGGTTGGCGAGCAGTACTTC. Translating gives CAISGQGVGEQYF.

A note on this clone: Other DNA sequences from this sample encode an identical CDR3 as well. The chain recombines TRBV30 with TRBJ1-3; D not resolved. Trimming shortened V by 4 bases and J by 0 bases, and 4 bases separated the two germline ends. Germline-derived CDR1 and CDR2 are GTSNPN and SVGIG (reference sequence). This CDR3 comprises 12 residues. The CDR3 loop reads CAWTYSGNTIYF. CDR3 nucleotides: TGTGCCTGGACTTACTCTGGAAACACCATATATTTT.

The CDR3 loop is CASSLAGRDLPQHF. For the CDR3, the DNA is TGTGCCAGCAGCTTAGCTGGGCGGGACCTGCCCCAGCATTTT. The chain carries TRBV11-2 and TRBJ1-5, with TRBD1 as a possible D gene (5 bases). V was cut by 1 base and J by 9 bases, with 13 bases left in between. Germline V CDR1 and CDR2: SGHAT, FQNNGV. CDR3 length: 14 amino acids. Complete variable domain (other parts from reference TRBV11-2 and TRBJ1-5): EAGVAQSPRYKIIEKRQSVAFWCNPISGHATLYWYQQILGQGPKLLIQFQNNGVVDDSQLPKDRFSAERLKGVDSTLKIQPAKLEDSAVYLCASSLAGRDLPQHFGDGTRLSIL.

V is TRBV27 and J is TRBJ1-2; 8 bases line up with TRBD1. The length of the CDR3 is 14 residues. Germline V CDR1 and CDR2: MNHEY, SMNVEV (reference sequence). V lost 6 bases and J lost 4; bases outside the gene matches: 7. The CDR3 is CASRRTGTGYGYTF. DNA of the CDR3: TGTGCCAGCAGAAGAACCGGGACAGGCTATGGCTACACCTTC.